Sequencing of this T cell receptor (beta chain) was carried out in a study of CD4 T cells in relation to SARS-CoV-2 and coronaviruses. Points from the study as a whole: In roughly 60% of donors, memory CD4+ clonotypes crossrecognized SARS-CoV-2 and at least one common cold coronavirus spike.

The unexposed donors gave CD4+ T cells in about 2011-2018, prior to COVID-19. V lost 3 bases, J lost 1 base, and 5 bases stayed unmatched. The CDR3 consists of 15 residues. CDR1 is PRHDT, CDR2 FYEKMQ, per germline (reference sequence). Repertoires were generated with immunoSEQ multiplex PCR, while TCRdb's copy carries only in-frame clones and drops some. The sample comprises about 68,000 clones, approximately 93% of which are singletons, and approximately 0.21% rests with the top ten. Of note for this clone: Antigen specificity is unknown.

This clonotype was obtained from a human donor in good health. Specimen: naive CD4+ T cells from PBMCs. Documented subset: naive CD4+ T cells isolated by negative enrichment. This chain joins TRBV13 and TRBJ2-7; 8 bases line up with TRBD2. CDR3 sequence reads: CASSLRLAGSYEQYF. Written as DNA, the CDR3 is TGTGCCAGCAGCTTGAGGCTAGCGGGTTCCTACGAGCAGTACTTC.